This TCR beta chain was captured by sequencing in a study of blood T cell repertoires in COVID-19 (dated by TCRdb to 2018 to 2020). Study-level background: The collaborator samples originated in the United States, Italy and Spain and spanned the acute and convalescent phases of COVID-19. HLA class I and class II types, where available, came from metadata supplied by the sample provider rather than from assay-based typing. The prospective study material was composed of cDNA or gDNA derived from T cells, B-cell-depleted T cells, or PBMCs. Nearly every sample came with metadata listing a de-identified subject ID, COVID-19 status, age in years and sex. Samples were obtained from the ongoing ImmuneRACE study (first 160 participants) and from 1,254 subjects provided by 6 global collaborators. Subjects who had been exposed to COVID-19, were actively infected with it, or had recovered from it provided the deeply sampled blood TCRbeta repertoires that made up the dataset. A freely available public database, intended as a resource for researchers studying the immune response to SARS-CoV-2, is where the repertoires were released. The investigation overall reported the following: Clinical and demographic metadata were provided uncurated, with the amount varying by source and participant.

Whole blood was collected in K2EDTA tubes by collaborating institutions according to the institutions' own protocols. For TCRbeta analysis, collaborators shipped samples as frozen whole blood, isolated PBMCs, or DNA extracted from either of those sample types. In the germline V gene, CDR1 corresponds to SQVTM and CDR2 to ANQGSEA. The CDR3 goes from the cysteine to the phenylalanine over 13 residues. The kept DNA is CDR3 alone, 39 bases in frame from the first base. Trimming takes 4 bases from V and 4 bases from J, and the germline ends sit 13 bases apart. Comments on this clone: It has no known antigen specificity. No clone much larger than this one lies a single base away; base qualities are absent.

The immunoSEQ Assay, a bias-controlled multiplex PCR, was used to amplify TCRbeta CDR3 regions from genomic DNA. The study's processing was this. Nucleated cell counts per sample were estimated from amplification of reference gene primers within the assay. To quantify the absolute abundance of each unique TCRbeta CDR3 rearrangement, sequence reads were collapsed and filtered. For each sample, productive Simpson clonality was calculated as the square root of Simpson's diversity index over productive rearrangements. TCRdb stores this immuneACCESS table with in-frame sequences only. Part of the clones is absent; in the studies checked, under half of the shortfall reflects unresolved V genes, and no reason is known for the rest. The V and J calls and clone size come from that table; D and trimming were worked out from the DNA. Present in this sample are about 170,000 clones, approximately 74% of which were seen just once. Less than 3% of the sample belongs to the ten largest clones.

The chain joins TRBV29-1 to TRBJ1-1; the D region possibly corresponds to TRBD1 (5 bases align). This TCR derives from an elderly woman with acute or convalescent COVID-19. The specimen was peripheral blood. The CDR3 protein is CSVGWGDGTEAFF. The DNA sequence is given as TGCAGCGTTGGATGGGGGGATGGCACTGAAGCTTTCTTT.